The 24 T cell receptor beta chains below were found in one sample sequenced in a study of shared clonotypes between healthy human individuals. Clones were sequenced by immunoSEQ multiplex PCR, and TCRdb holds only the in-frame ones, with some missing. This table holds about 460,000 clones, roughly three quarters found once. The sequenced sample consisted of PBMCs. The receptors shown here come from a woman between 40 and 55 years old in good health. Some clones in this sample may be carry-over from other donors' samples.

The chain joins TRBV7-9 to TRBJ2-1; 12 nucleotides agree with TRBD2. The V and J ends lost 3 bases and 4 bases, in that order; junction bases with no gene match: 1. Germline CDR1 and CDR2: SEHNR and FQNEAQ (reference sequence). This CDR3 region has 15 residues. The CDR3 loop reads CASSFGLAGYNEQFF. The CDR3 coding sequence is TGTGCCAGCAGCTTTGGACTAGCGGGGTACAATGAGCAGTTCTTC.

Points on this clone: This may arise from a read error, as a much more abundant clone is one base away. The chain couples TRBV2 to TRBJ2-7; D perhaps matches TRBD1 (6 bases). The V gene lost 4 bases and the J gene lost 2 bases, with 9 bases spanning the gap. This CDR3 spans 13 amino acids. CDR1 is SNHLY, CDR2 FYNNEI, per germline. CDR3 DNA sequence: TGTGCCAGCAGTGGACAGGAGACCTACGAGCAGTACTTC. Translation: CASSGQETYEQYF.

In the case of this clone: Since a far larger clone is one base different, this is likely a read error. The sample contains more than one DNA sequence encoding this CDR3. The V call is TRBV6-6, the J call TRBJ2-7; D uncertain. The CDR3 is made up of 12 amino acids. With 6 bases removed from V and 3 bases from J, the gap between germline ends came to 9 bases. Germline V gene lookup returns CDR1 MNHNY and CDR2 SVGAGI (reference sequence). In DNA form, the CDR3 reads TGTGCCAGCAGCCGAGACGGCTACGAGCAGTACTTC. This sequence encodes CASSRDGYEQYF.

Concerning this clone itself: This probably arose from a read error, given a far larger clone one base away. Other DNA variants within this sample encode the same CDR3. The chain carries TRBV19 and TRBJ2-6; 9 bases fit TRBD2. The V segment lost 4 bases and the J segment 4 bases; nucleotides outside the gene matches: 5. The CDR3 contains 16 residues. CDR1 LNHDA and CDR2 SQIVND come from the germline V gene (reference sequence). The CDR3 here is CASSSSGGSGANVLTF. DNA for the CDR3: TGTGCCAGTAGTAGTAGCGGGGGTTCCGGGGCCAACGTCCTGACTTTC.

The CDR3 sequence: CASSMNPDRYYGYTF. CDR3 sequence (DNA): TGTGCCAGTAGTATGAACCCGGACAGGTACTATGGCTACACCTTC. This chain uses TRBV19 with TRBJ1-2; 7 positions agree with TRBD1. With V trimmed by 3 bases and J by 3 bases, 7 bases remained unmatched. CDR3 size: 15 residues. Germline CDR1 reads LNHDA; CDR2 reads SQIVND (reference sequence).

The chain couples TRBV11-2 to TRBJ1-2; 10 nucleotides agree with TRBD1. Losses at the gene ends were 5 bases for V and 5 bases for J; bases not matched to a gene: 8. Per the germline V gene, CDR1 is SGHAT and CDR2 is FQNNGV. CDR3 length: 15 amino acids. DNA for the CDR3: TGTGCCAGCAGCCCCCGGACAGGGGGGAATTATGGCTACACCTTC. It codes for CASSPRTGGNYGYTF.

The chain links TRBV28 to TRBJ1-1; 7 bases are shared with TRBD1. This CDR3 region has 14 residues. Germline CDR1 is MDHEN and CDR2 is SYDVKM. The V and J ends lost 3 bases and 7 bases, in that order; junction bases with no gene match: 8. DNA of the CDR3: TGTGCCAGCAGTTTGGTGGGACAGACCATTGAAGCTTTCTTT. It yields the protein CASSLVGQTIEAFF. Looking up the rest from reference TRBV28 and TRBJ1-1 gives the full variable domain: DVKVTQSSRYLVKRTGEKVFLECVQDMDHENMFWYRQDPGLGLRLIYFSYDVKMKEKGDIPEGYSVSREKKERFSLILESASTNQTSMYLCASSLVGQTIEAFFGQGTRLTVV.

The V gene is TRBV29-1, the J gene TRBJ1-1; D may be TRBD1 (5 bases). CDR3 size: 15 residues. V was trimmed by 3 bases and J by 2 bases, leaving 16 bases between them. From germline, CDR1 is SQVTM and CDR2 ANQGSEA. CDR3 protein: CSVEVAGTGNTEAFF. The DNA of the CDR3 is TGCAGCGTTGAGGTCGCGGGGACGGGAAACACTGAAGCTTTCTTT. The whole variable domain, remainder taken from reference TRBV29-1 and TRBJ1-1, is SAVISQKPSRDICQRGTSLTIQCQVDSQVTMMFWYRQQPGQSLTLIATANQGSEATYESGFVIDKFPISRPNLTFSTLTVSNMSPEDSSIYLCSVEVAGTGNTEAFFGQGTRLTVV.

The chain recombines TRBV7-9 with TRBJ2-7, with TRBD2 as a possible D gene (6 bases). V lost 5 bases and J lost 5, with 19 bases in between. Germline loops: CDR1 SEHNR, CDR2 FQNEAQ (reference sequence). The CDR3 totals 15 residues. The CDR3, as DNA: TGTGCCAGCAGCCCTCCGGGTATAGCGGTGGACGAGCAGTACTTC. It specifies CASSPPGIAVDEQYF. Supplemented by reference TRBV7-9 and TRBJ2-7, the full variable domain reads DTGVSQNPRHKITKRGQNVTFRCDPISEHNRLYWYRQTLGQGPEFLTYFQNEAQLEKSRLLSDRFSAERPKGSFSTLEIQRTEQGDSAMYLCASSPPGIAVDEQYFGPGTRLTVT.

This clone was observed once. The CDR3 protein is CASSPTAQGSGNTIYF. CDR3 in DNA: TGTGCCAGCTCACCCACAGCCCAGGGCTCTGGAAACACCATATATTTT. The V gene is TRBV18, the J gene TRBJ1-3; tentative D call: TRBD1 (5 bases). The ends were cut back, 3 bases at V and 0 bases at J, with 12 bases in the middle. CDR1 is KGHSH, CDR2 LQKENI, per germline. This CDR3 comprises 16 residues.

This sequence joins TRBV19 and TRBJ1-1; D might be TRBD1 (5 bases). The CDR3 extends over 13 amino acids. Trimming pared 6 bases from V and 1 base from J, leaving 9 bases between. Germline V lookup: CDR1 LNHDA, CDR2 SQIVND (reference sequence). The CDR3 sequence is CASRGTGNTEAFF. The CDR3 DNA reads TGTGCCAGTAGGGGGACGGGGAACACTGAAGCTTTCTTT.

The table lists this clone with a count of one. The chain has TRBV5-5 and TRBJ1-1; a weak D match, TRBD1 (5 bases). This CDR3 comprises 15 residues. The germline CDR1 and CDR2 sequences are SGHKS and YYEKEE (reference sequence). V lost 0 bases, J lost 5 bases, and 14 bases lay in between. CDR3 in DNA: TGTGCCAGCAGCTTGGGGGGGTTCAGGATAACTGAAGCTTTCTTT. Translation gives CASSLGGFRITEAFF.

The chain has TRBV28 and TRBJ2-7, with 9 nucleotides matching TRBD1. Germline V gives CDR1 MDHEN, CDR2 SYDVKM. The length of the CDR3 is 14 residues. Trimming removed 10 bases from V and 4 bases from J; junction bases left unmatched: 11. As DNA, the CDR3 is TGTGCCACCACCCCGGGACAGGGCTCGTACGAGCAGTACTTC. It specifies CATTPGQGSYEQYF.

This clone was counted many times. CDR3 sequence (DNA): TGTGCCAGCAGTTTCCCCGGGACAGGGCAAGGGGTGAGAGACTATGGCTACACCTTC. It yields the protein CASSFPGTGQGVRDYGYTF. This sequence joins TRBV28 and TRBJ1-2, with TRBD1 identical over 9 bases. CDR1 is MDHEN, CDR2 SYDVKM, per germline. The CDR3 loop spans 19 amino acids. The junction had 17 bases not matched to a gene; V was cut back by 3 bases and J by 3 bases.

The CDR3 loop is CASSRTSAGTDTQYF. In nucleotides, the CDR3 is TGTGCCAGCTCCAGGACTAGCGCGGGCACAGATACGCAGTATTTT. The chain has TRBV18 and TRBJ2-3; 9 bases align to TRBD2. CDR1 and CDR2 from the germline V gene are KGHSH and LQKENI. The CDR3 is 15 residues long. Trimming removed 6 bases from V and 1 base from J; junction bases left unmatched: 5.

The V call is TRBV18, the J call TRBJ2-5, with D perhaps matching TRBD1 (7 bases). Germline CDR1 KGHSH, CDR2 LQKENI. Between the trimmed V and J ends, which lost 5 bases and 1 base, there was a span of 14 bases. CDR3 length: 15 residues. The CDR3, as DNA: TGTGCCAGCTCATCCTCAGGGGGGTCCCAAGAGACCCAGTACTTC. Amino acid sequence: CASSSSGGSQETQYF.

The J gene is TRBJ2-6, the V gene TRBV19; TRBD2 aligns across 8 bases. The CDR3 runs 18 residues. Germline V gene sequence: CDR1 LNHDA, CDR2 SQIVND (reference sequence). Losses at the gene ends were 3 bases for V and 0 bases for J; bases not matched to a gene: 7. CDR3: CASSIGTGGASGANVLTF. CDR3 coding DNA: TGTGCCAGTAGTATTGGCACGGGAGGGGCCTCTGGGGCCAACGTCCTGACTTTC.

The CDR3 spells CASSLTGSQETQYF. CDR3 sequence (DNA): TGTGCCAGCAGTTTAACGGGGTCACAAGAGACCCAGTACTTC. V usage is TRBV27 and J usage is TRBJ2-5, with D perhaps TRBD2 (5 bases). Trimming cost V 2 bases and J 2 bases, with 9 bases left between them. The CDR3 is 14 residues long. Germline CDR1 MNHEY, CDR2 SMNVEV (reference sequence).

The chain couples TRBV4-3 to TRBJ1-1, with D unclear. CDR1 LGHNA and CDR2 YSLEER come from the germline V gene. Trimming took off 0 bases at V and 1 base at J, with 6 bases between the two ends. This CDR3 contains 14 residues. The CDR3 DNA follows: TGCGCCAGCAGCCAAGACATTCAGAACACTGAAGCTTTCTTT. Translated: CASSQDIQNTEAFF.

Concerning this clone itself: A much larger clone differs by one base, so this may be a read error. The genes are TRBV28 and TRBJ2-1; D might be TRBD2 (5 bases). The CDR3 is 14 residues long. Germline CDR1 reads MDHEN; CDR2 reads SYDVKM. V dropped 6 bases and J dropped 4 bases, with 13 bases sitting between them. The CDR3 reads CASREDVAYNEQFF. The DNA for the CDR3 is TGTGCCAGCAGGGAGGACGTTGCGTACAATGAGCAGTTCTTC.

The sample holds one count of this clone. A much larger clone differs from this one at a single base, so this may be a read error. The identical CDR3 is also encoded by other nucleotide sequences in the sample. This chain connects TRBV7-2 to TRBJ2-7; D may be TRBD2 (5 bases). Per germline, CDR1 SGHTA and CDR2 FQGNSA. The CDR3 contains 15 residues. As DNA, the CDR3 is TGCGCCAGCAGCTTACTCGCGGGCGCGTCCTACGAGCAGTACTTC. It translates to CASSLLAGASYEQYF. Looking up the rest from reference TRBV7-2 and TRBJ2-7 gives the full variable domain: GAGVSQSPSNKVTEKGKDVELRCDPISGHTALYWYRQSLGQGLEFLIYFQGNSAPDKSGLPSDRFSAERTGGSVSTLTIQRTQQEDSAVYLCASSLLAGASYEQYFGPGTRLTVT.

J is TRBJ1-2 and V is TRBV7-2; the D gene is possibly TRBD1 (6 bases). CDR1 SGHTA and CDR2 FQGNSA come from the germline V gene. The CDR3 has 13 amino acids. V shed 5 bases and J shed 7 bases, with 14 bases lying between them. The CDR3 nucleotides are TGTGCCAGCAGCGAACAGGGTCTTGGTGGCTACACCTTC. Translated, it gives CASSEQGLGGYTF. Drawing the rest from reference TRBV7-2 and TRBJ1-2, the complete variable domain is GAGVSQSPSNKVTEKGKDVELRCDPISGHTALYWYRQSLGQGLEFLIYFQGNSAPDKSGLPSDRFSAERTGGSVSTLTIQRTQQEDSAVYLCASSEQGLGGYTFGSGTRLTVV.

This clone was seen only once. The chain links TRBV14 to TRBJ1-4; possible D gene TRBD1, 5 bases. CDR3 length: 15 residues. Germline V gives CDR1 SGHDN, CDR2 FVKESK. V gave up 2 bases and J gave up 6 bases, with 13 bases separating them. In DNA, the CDR3 is TGTGCCAGCAGCCAACTCGGACAACTGGATGAAAAACTGTTTTTT. Protein sequence: CASSQLGQLDEKLFF.

The gene calls are TRBV27 and TRBJ2-3; 10 bases align to TRBD2. V trimming: 4 bases; J trimming: 2 bases; junction bases outside the gene matches: 9. Germline V gives CDR1 MNHEY, CDR2 SMNVEV (reference sequence). CDR3 length equals 17 residues. The CDR3 spells CASSSTSGRAVTDTQYF. For the CDR3, the DNA is TGTGCCAGCAGTTCAACAAGCGGGAGGGCCGTCACAGATACGCAGTATTTT.